The 29 T cell receptor beta chains presented below share a single source sample, sequenced in a study of T cell responses to AZD1222 COVID-19 vaccine. Using immunoSEQ multiplex PCR, the repertoire was profiled, and TCRdb retains in-frame clones only, with some absent. Here the sample spans about 120,000 clones, around 92% being singletons. Sequencing was performed on peripheral blood, taken on day 0 of AZD1222 vaccination. Receptors were obtained from an adult in good health.

This CDR3 reads CASSLQGEIYEQYF. CDR3 nucleotides: TGTGCCAGCAGTCTACAGGGGGAGATCTACGAGCAGTACTTC. The genes are TRBV28 and TRBJ2-7; 8 nucleotides align to TRBD1. Per germline, CDR1 MDHEN and CDR2 SYDVKM. The CDR3 consists of 14 residues. With 5 bases clipped from V and 3 bases from J, the junction kept 6 bases outside the gene matches.

The chain links TRBV29-1 to TRBJ2-3; TRBD1 aligns across 7 bases. The CDR3 length is 16 residues. The trim removed 4 bases at V and 4 bases at J, leaving 14 bases unmatched. CDR1 is SQVTM and CDR2 is ANQGSEA in the germline V gene. CDR3 residues: CSVGGFRGREPDTQYF. The DNA of the CDR3 is TGCAGCGTTGGGGGCTTTAGGGGGCGAGAGCCAGATACGCAGTATTTT.

The chain couples TRBV3-1 (or the pseudogene TRBV3-2) to TRBJ1-5; D gene unclear. CDR3 length equals 14 residues. Trimming removed 4 bases from V and 5 bases from J, with 12 bases in between. Germline V CDR1 and CDR2: LGHDT, YNNKEL (reference sequence). The chain's CDR3 is CASSPATGHQPQHF. The CDR3 bases are TGTGCCAGCAGCCCGGCCACGGGCCATCAGCCCCAGCATTTT.

V gene TRBV3-1 (or the pseudogene TRBV3-2) combines with J gene TRBJ2-5; D unclear. CDR1 LGHDT and CDR2 YNNKEL come from the germline V gene (reference sequence). This CDR3 spans 13 amino acids. The germline V and J ends were trimmed by 1 base and 2 bases, with 5 bases remaining between them. CDR3 sequence (DNA): TGTGCCAGCAGCCAAGTGCGGCAAGAGACCCAGTACTTC. Translating gives CASSQVRQETQYF.

J is TRBJ1-1 and V is TRBV5-1, with D hard to call. V lost 3 bases, J lost 5 bases, and 11 bases lay in between. In germline, CDR1 is SGHRS, CDR2 YFSETQ. The CDR3 spans 13 residues. Here the CDR3 DNA reads TGCGCCAGCAGCTCGGCAGGACCTACTGAAGCTTTCTTT. Residues: CASSSAGPTEAFF.

The chain couples TRBV6-4 to TRBJ2-3, with 9 bases lining up with TRBD2. The CDR3 length is 15 residues. V shed 4 bases, J shed 1 base, and the junction held 3 bases outside the gene matches. Germline lookup yields CDR1 MRHNA and CDR2 SNTAGT. CDR3 in DNA: TGTGCCAGCAGTGTTGTAGCGGGAGGCACAGATACGCAGTATTTT. It encodes CASSVVAGGTDTQYF.

The J gene is TRBJ1-1, the V gene TRBV6-5; D gene unclear. The CDR3 has 13 amino acids. Germline V gene sequence: CDR1 MNHEY, CDR2 SVGAGI. With 2 bases removed from V and 5 bases from J, the gap between germline ends came to 9 bases. CDR3 bases: TGTGCCAGCAGTTACGGGGAGCTAACTGAAGCTTTCTTT. Translation gives CASSYGELTEAFF.

This chain connects TRBV2 to TRBJ1-1; 8 nucleotides line up with TRBD1. This CDR3 is 13 amino acids long. CDR1 and CDR2 from the germline V gene are SNHLY and FYNNEI. J lost 7 bases, V lost 5 bases, and 6 bases had no gene match. The chain's CDR3 is CASSSTGTGEAFF. DNA of the CDR3: TGTGCCAGCAGTTCCACCGGGACAGGTGAAGCTTTCTTT.

The rearrangement joins TRBV19 to TRBJ2-1; D is undetermined. Trimming left V 2 bases short and J 0 bases short, with 2 bases between. The CDR3 consists of 13 residues. Germline CDR1 reads LNHDA; CDR2 reads SQIVND (reference sequence). The CDR3 DNA reads TGTGCCAGTAGTATAAGCTCCTACAATGAGCAGTTCTTC. Its translation is CASSISSYNEQFF.

This chain joins TRBV7-2 and TRBJ2-5; D may be TRBD2 (5 bases). Trimming removed 4 bases at V and 10 bases at J, with 19 bases between. Germline-derived CDR1 and CDR2 are SGHTA and FQGNSA. The CDR3 has 14 residues. CDR3 amino acids: CASSSAAGGFDQYF. The DNA for the CDR3 is TGTGCCAGCAGCTCCGCCGCGGGTGGATTCGACCAGTACTTC.

This clone has just a few counts. The genes are TRBV5-8 and TRBJ1-5; TRBD1 is a possible D gene (5 bases). Germline values: CDR1 SGHTS, CDR2 YDEGEE. V dropped 6 bases and J dropped 0 bases, with 22 bases sitting between them. CDR3 length: 18 amino acids. CDR3 nucleotides: TGTGCCAGCACCCCGGATAGGGGAATAGGTTATAGCAATCAGCCCCAGCATTTT. It codes for CASTPDRGIGYSNQPQHF.

The V gene is TRBV20-1, the J gene TRBJ1-2, with D unclear. The CDR3 length is 11 residues. Per the germline V gene, CDR1 is DFQATT and CDR2 is SNEGSKA (reference sequence). V dropped 5 bases and J dropped 8 bases, with 12 bases sitting between them. The CDR3 coding sequence is TGCAGTGCTGAGGTGGCCCGGGGCTACACCTTC. Translated: CSAEVARGYTF.

CDR3 sequence (DNA): TGTGCCAGCAGTCCAACCGGGGTGACCGGGGAGCTGTTTTTT. Its protein is CASSPTGVTGELFF. The rearrangement uses TRBV6-2 or TRBV6-3 and TRBJ2-2; TRBD2 might be the D (5 bases). The V gene lost 5 bases and the J gene lost 5 bases, with 12 bases spanning the gap. The CDR3 is 14 amino acids. Germline loops: CDR1 MNHEY, CDR2 SVGEGT.

The rearrangement links TRBV11-3 to TRBJ2-7; 11 nucleotides match TRBD1. The CDR3 has 16 amino acids. The J segment lost 7 bases and the V segment lost 5 bases, leaving 13 bases of the junction unmatched. The germline gives CDR1 SGHNT, CDR2 YENEEA. CDR3 sequence reads: CASSPGRDRGTGEQYF. Written as DNA, the CDR3 is TGTGCCAGCAGCCCTGGCCGGGACAGGGGGACCGGTGAGCAGTACTTC.

The rearrangement uses TRBV19 and TRBJ1-2; TRBD1 matches at 9 bases. Germline CDR1 reads LNHDA; CDR2 reads SQIVND (reference sequence). With V trimmed by 3 bases and J by 2 bases, 16 bases remained unmatched. The CDR3 is 19 residues long. CDR3 sequence: CASSMPNSRTGELNYGYTF. The CDR3 nucleotides are TGTGCCAGTAGTATGCCAAACAGCCGGACAGGGGAACTCAACTATGGCTACACCTTC.

This clone was seen a single time. This chain connects TRBV28 to TRBJ2-3; D unclear. The CDR3 is 13 residues long. V lost 4 bases and J 2 bases, leaving 7 bases between the germline ends. Looked up from germline, CDR1 is MDHEN and CDR2 is SYDVKM. In DNA, the CDR3 is TGTGCCAGCAGTTCCCAAAACACAGATACGCAGTATTTT. It translates to CASSSQNTDTQYF.

This chain uses TRBV27 with TRBJ1-5, with D possibly being TRBD1 (5 bases). The CDR3 loop spans 14 amino acids. Germline V lookup: CDR1 MNHEY, CDR2 SMNVEV (reference sequence). V dropped 6 bases and J dropped 3 bases, with 12 bases sitting between them. The CDR3 region is CASSPTVHNQPQHF. CDR3 coding DNA: TGTGCCAGCAGCCCGACAGTACACAATCAGCCCCAGCATTTT.

The chain's CDR3 is CASSMGTGLGPQHF. The CDR3 DNA sequence: TGTGCCAGTAGTATGGGGACAGGGCTTGGGCCCCAGCATTTT. The V gene is TRBV19, the J gene TRBJ1-5, with 9 bases lining up with TRBD1. Germline trimming cut 3 bases from V and 9 bases from J; bases unmatched to any gene: 6. The CDR3 runs 14 residues. CDR1 is LNHDA, CDR2 SQIVND, per germline (reference sequence). The whole variable domain, remainder taken from reference TRBV19 and TRBJ1-5, is DGGITQSPKYLFRKEGQNVTLSCEQNLNHDAMYWYRQDPGQGLRLIYYSQIVNDFQKGDIAEGYSVSREKKESFPLTVTSAQKNPTAFYLCASSMGTGLGPQHFGDGTRLSIL.

This clone appeared a single time. This rearrangement joins TRBV14 to TRBJ2-2; D gene uncertain. Germline values: CDR1 SGHDN, CDR2 FVKESK. Trimming removed 2 bases at V and 4 bases at J, with 11 bases between. The CDR3 runs 15 residues. The CDR3 loop is CASSQYLTATGELFF. The DNA for the CDR3 is TGTGCCAGCAGCCAATATCTCACGGCCACCGGGGAGCTGTTTTTT.

This clone was seen only once. The genes are TRBV7-9 and TRBJ2-3; D not certain. V gave up 6 bases and J gave up 0 bases, with 13 bases separating them. The CDR3 extends over 15 amino acids. Germline CDR1 and CDR2: SEHNR and FQNEAQ (reference sequence). This chain's CDR3 is CASSVRAPSTDTQYF. The CDR3 nucleotides are TGTGCCAGCAGTGTTAGGGCTCCTAGCACAGATACGCAGTATTTT.

This chain uses TRBV12-3 or TRBV12-4 with TRBJ1-6, with D uncertain. The ends were cut back, 5 bases at V and 10 bases at J, with 9 bases in the middle. This CDR3 has 12 residues. The DNA of the CDR3 is TGTGCCAGCAGTCGTGGTTCGTCACCCCTCCACTTT. Translating it yields CASSRGSSPLHF.

As regards this clone: This CDR3 is also generated by other DNA sequences in the sample. The rearrangement joins TRBV7-9 to TRBJ1-5; D is unresolved. The CDR3 sequence is 14 residues long. The V and J ends lost 1 base and 3 bases respectively, with 7 bases between them. Germline V gene lookup returns CDR1 SEHNR and CDR2 FQNEAQ (reference sequence). The DNA of the CDR3 is TGTGCCAGCAGCTTAGATGGGTTCAATCAGCCCCAGCATTTT. Translating it yields CASSLDGFNQPQHF.

The chain couples TRBV4-2 to TRBJ1-4; unclear D gene. Trimming removed 1 base at V and 10 bases at J, with 7 bases between. From germline, CDR1 is LGHNA and CDR2 YNFKEQ. The CDR3 runs 12 residues. The CDR3: CASSQGEGKLFF. CDR3 sequence (DNA): TGTGCCAGCAGCCAAGGGGAGGGAAAACTGTTTTTT.

This chain joins TRBV24-1 and TRBJ2-1, with 9 bases aligning to TRBD1. The CDR3 has 16 amino acids. Trimming cost V 4 bases and J 2 bases; bases outside gene matches: 5. CDR1 is KGHDR, CDR2 SFDVKD, per germline. Here the CDR3 reads CATSDSGTGTYNEQFF. The CDR3 bases are TGTGCCACCAGTGACTCCGGGACAGGGACCTACAATGAGCAGTTCTTC.

V gene TRBV27 combines with J gene TRBJ2-5; 12 bases map to TRBD2. V shed 5 bases, J shed 5 bases, and the junction held 9 bases outside the gene matches. This CDR3 is built from 16 residues. Per germline, CDR1 MNHEY and CDR2 SMNVEV (reference sequence). Written as DNA, the CDR3 is TGTGCCAGCAGTCCGCGACTAGCGGGAGAAGGGGAGACCCAGTACTTC. Translation: CASSPRLAGEGETQYF.

The chain employs TRBV5-1 and TRBJ1-1, with D perhaps TRBD1 (5 bases). Trimming left V 4 bases short and J 1 base short, with 11 bases between. Germline loops: CDR1 SGHRS, CDR2 YFSETQ. This CDR3 is 14 amino acids long. The CDR3 DNA follows: TGCGCCAGCAGCAGGGACCGTTGGAACACTGAAGCTTTCTTT. It is translated as CASSRDRWNTEAFF.

The chain carries TRBV30 and TRBJ2-2, with 12 bases aligning to TRBD2. Germline CDR1 is GTSNPN and CDR2 is SVGIG (reference sequence). This CDR3 is 17 amino acids long. Unmatched junction bases numbered 10, after V lost 3 bases and J lost 5 bases. CDR3 amino acids: CAWRDGLAGGSTGELFF. The CDR3 coding sequence is TGTGCCTGGAGAGATGGCCTAGCGGGAGGGTCGACCGGGGAGCTGTTTTTT.

The chain is built from TRBV27 and TRBJ2-7; D not certain. The CDR3 extends over 13 amino acids. V lost 3 bases, J lost 4 bases, and 10 bases lay in between. The germline V gene encodes CDR1 MNHEY and CDR2 SMNVEV (reference sequence). The CDR3 DNA follows: TGTGCCAGCAGTTTCGGTAGAAGGTACGAGCAGTACTTC. This translates into CASSFGRRYEQYF.

A single count supports this clone. The genes are TRBV27 and TRBJ1-1; the D is unclear. The germline CDR1 and CDR2 sequences are MNHEY and SMNVEV (reference sequence). Trimming pared 3 bases from V and 3 bases from J, leaving 11 bases between. The CDR3 runs 14 residues. The CDR3 reads CASSLAQADTEAFF. The CDR3 nucleotides are TGTGCCAGCAGTTTGGCCCAAGCGGACACTGAAGCTTTCTTT.